Presented here are 32 T cell receptor beta chains from one specimen sequenced in a study of blood T cell repertoires in COVID-19. Sequencing used immunoSEQ multiplex PCR; TCRdb keeps in-frame clones, though not all of them. The table has some 45,000 clones, 86% seen once. Source material: peripheral blood. These receptors came from a man between 65 and 80 years old with acute or convalescent COVID-19.

This clone was found a few times. The chain employs TRBV28 and TRBJ2-7; TRBD1 agrees at 7 bases. The germline gives CDR1 MDHEN, CDR2 SYDVKM. This CDR3 has 14 amino acids. V trimming: 6 bases; J trimming: 6 bases; junction bases outside the gene matches: 11. The CDR3: CASSPDRALSEQYF. The DNA for the CDR3 is TGTGCCAGCAGCCCAGACAGGGCTCTTTCCGAGCAGTACTTC.

Here the CDR3 reads CASSGGGPGYGYTF. CDR3 in DNA: TGCGCCAGCAGCGGGGGGGGCCCCGGCTATGGCTACACCTTC. This chain connects TRBV5-1 to TRBJ1-2, with a weak D call TRBD1 (6 bases). V was cut by 4 bases and J by 4 bases, with 14 bases left in between. The germline V gene has CDR1 SGHRS and CDR2 YFSETQ. The CDR3 loop spans 14 amino acids.

The chain uses TRBV10-1 and TRBJ2-7; D uncertain. This CDR3 has 15 residues. Trimming took 5 bases from V and 5 from J, leaving 19 bases between them. Germline V CDR1 and CDR2: WNHNN, SYGVQD (reference sequence). This CDR3 reads CASSPRQTNLHEQYF. In DNA form, the CDR3 reads TGCGCCAGCAGTCCCCGGCAAACTAACCTCCACGAGCAGTACTTC.

V usage is TRBV7-2 and J usage is TRBJ2-1; D might be TRBD1 (6 bases). V was shortened by 4 bases and J by 8 bases, with 12 bases between the two germline ends. The germline gives CDR1 SGHTA, CDR2 FQGNSA. The CDR3 has 13 amino acids. The CDR3 DNA follows: TGTGCCAGCAGCTCGCGGACAGTAGATGAGCAGTTCTTC. Encoded protein: CASSSRTVDEQFF.

V and J are TRBV28 and TRBJ1-2; 7 nucleotides line up with TRBD1. In germline, CDR1 is MDHEN, CDR2 SYDVKM. V was clipped by 5 bases and J by 4 bases; unmatched bases: 7. The CDR3 consists of 14 residues. In nucleotides, the CDR3 is TGTGCCAGCAGTCCGCCAGGGACAGTCTATGGCTACACCTTC. This gives the protein CASSPPGTVYGYTF.

The chain recombines TRBV5-4 with TRBJ2-2; maybe TRBD2 (6 bases). This CDR3 spans 15 amino acids. V lost 9 bases and J lost 5, with 20 bases in between. CDR1 is SGHNT and CDR2 is YYREEE in the germline V gene (reference sequence). CDR3 bases: TGTGCCACCAAGGAGGGGACCTATATTACCGGGGAGCTGTTTTTT. It specifies CATKEGTYITGELFF. Using reference TRBV5-4 and TRBJ2-2 for the parts outside the CDR3, the full variable domain is ETGVTQSPTHLIKTRGQQVTLRCSSQSGHNTVSWYQQALGQGPQFIFQYYREEENGRGNFPPRFSGLQFPNYSSELNVNALELDDSALYLCATKEGTYITGELFFGEGSRLTVL.

In nucleotides, the CDR3 is TGCGCCAGCAGCCAAGATTGGCGGGGGCCTTATGGCTACACCTTC. It specifies CASSQDWRGPYGYTF. V usage is TRBV4-1 and J usage is TRBJ1-2; TRBD1 might be the D (6 bases). Germline V gene data show CDR1 as MGHRA and CDR2 as YSYEKL. V gave up 0 bases and J gave up 5 bases, with 13 bases separating them. The CDR3 has 15 amino acids.

This chain links TRBV19 with TRBJ1-4, with D maybe TRBD1 (5 bases). The V gene lost 6 bases and the J gene lost 7 bases, with 18 bases spanning the gap. Germline V lookup: CDR1 LNHDA, CDR2 SQIVND (reference sequence). The CDR3 runs 15 residues. CDR3 in amino acids: CASRPQANDAEKLFF. For the CDR3, the DNA is TGTGCCAGTAGACCACAGGCTAACGATGCTGAAAAACTGTTTTTT.

The chain carries TRBV12-3 or TRBV12-4 and TRBJ1-6, with a weak D call TRBD1 (5 bases). This CDR3 contains 13 residues. V lost 6 bases, J lost 8 bases, and 11 bases lay in between. This CDR3 reads CASRSGVYSPLHF. CDR3 nucleotide sequence: TGTGCCAGCAGGTCGGGGGTTTATTCACCCCTCCACTTT.

The V call is TRBV28, the J call TRBJ1-4; D ambiguous. Germline assignment: CDR1 MDHEN and CDR2 SYDVKM. Trimming took off 6 bases at V and 7 bases at J, with 6 bases between the two ends. This CDR3 has 11 amino acids. CDR3 amino acids: CASRGGEKLFF. DNA of the CDR3: TGTGCCAGCAGGGGAGGTGAAAAACTGTTTTTT. Full variable domain (rest looked up from reference TRBV28 and TRBJ1-4): DVKVTQSSRYLVKRTGEKVFLECVQDMDHENMFWYRQDPGLGLRLIYFSYDVKMKEKGDIPEGYSVSREKKERFSLILESASTNQTSMYLCASRGGEKLFFGSGTQLSVL.

The V gene is TRBV4-3, the J gene TRBJ2-2; D may be TRBD1 (5 bases). CDR3 length: 14 residues. CDR1 LGHNA and CDR2 YSLEER come from the germline V gene. With 4 bases removed from V and 7 bases from J, the gap between germline ends came to 13 bases. CDR3 in amino acids: CASSLGQAYGELFF. CDR3 DNA sequence: TGCGCCAGCAGCCTAGGACAAGCTTACGGGGAGCTGTTTTTT.

The chain joins TRBV18 to TRBJ2-3; D is unresolved. The germline V and J ends were trimmed by 0 bases and 5 bases, with 6 bases remaining between them. The germline CDR1 and CDR2 sequences are KGHSH and LQKENI. CDR3 length equals 13 residues. The CDR3 is CASSPPAEDTQYF. In nucleotides, the CDR3 is TGTGCCAGCTCACCACCGGCAGAAGATACGCAGTATTTT.

J is TRBJ2-2 and V is TRBV27, with 9 bases aligning to TRBD1. Looked up from germline, CDR1 is MNHEY and CDR2 is SMNVEV (reference sequence). This CDR3 is 18 amino acids long. The junction had 15 bases not matched to a gene; V was cut back by 3 bases and J by 7 bases. The CDR3 DNA is TGTGCCAGCAGTTTTGTTCCCCGGACAGGGGATACCGGCGGGGAGCTGTTTTTT. Translating it yields CASSFVPRTGDTGGELFF.

The chain has TRBV29-1 and TRBJ1-4; D is unclear. This CDR3 is 11 amino acids long. Germline V gene lookup returns CDR1 SQVTM and CDR2 ANQGSEA. Trimming pared 3 bases from V and 8 bases from J, leaving 7 bases between. CDR3 bases: TGCAGCGTTGAGGCTCGAGAAAAACTGTTTTTT. Translation gives CSVEAREKLFF.

The chain links TRBV6-1 to TRBJ1-5, with D possibly being TRBD1 (5 bases). There are 15 residues in the CDR3. Germline lookup yields CDR1 MNHNS and CDR2 SASEGT. V lost 3 bases and J 6 bases, leaving 15 bases between the germline ends. In DNA, the CDR3 is TGTGCCAGCAGTGAGTTTGGCAGGGTGTCTCAGCCCCAGCATTTT. Amino acid sequence: CASSEFGRVSQPQHF.

This chain links TRBV28 with TRBJ1-2; D is unresolved. The V and J ends lost 2 bases and 5 bases respectively, with 9 bases between them. This CDR3 spans 13 amino acids. Looked up from germline, CDR1 is MDHEN and CDR2 is SYDVKM. CDR3: CASSLVQKYGYTF. The CDR3 nucleotides are TGTGCCAGCAGTTTAGTCCAGAAGTATGGCTACACCTTC.

The chain is built from TRBV28 and TRBJ2-7; TRBD2 might be the D (5 bases). V lost 6 bases and J 0 bases, leaving 18 bases between the germline ends. The CDR3 runs 16 residues. CDR1 MDHEN and CDR2 SYDVKM come from the germline V gene. The CDR3 sequence: CASSRASGASSYEQYF. As DNA, the CDR3 is TGTGCCAGCAGCCGAGCCAGCGGCGCCAGCTCCTACGAGCAGTACTTC. Based on the CDR3 plus reference TRBV28 and TRBJ2-7, the full variable domain is DVKVTQSSRYLVKRTGEKVFLECVQDMDHENMFWYRQDPGLGLRLIYFSYDVKMKEKGDIPEGYSVSREKKERFSLILESASTNQTSMYLCASSRASGASSYEQYFGPGTRLTVT.

This sequence joins TRBV6-1 and TRBJ2-7; TRBD2 agrees at 12 bases. The CDR3 has 17 amino acids. V shed 1 base, J shed 1 base, and the junction held 5 bases outside the gene matches. Germline-derived CDR1 and CDR2 are MNHNS and SASEGT. In DNA, the CDR3 is TGTGCCAGCAGTGAAGGGCTAGCGGGAGGGCCATCCTACGAGCAGTACTTC. It encodes CASSEGLAGGPSYEQYF.

This clone was seen only once. This chain joins TRBV7-3 and TRBJ2-1; TRBD2 aligns across 11 bases. This CDR3 region has 15 residues. Losses at the gene ends were 5 bases for V and 5 bases for J; bases not matched to a gene: 5. Germline V lookup: CDR1 SGHTA, CDR2 FQGTGA. CDR3 in DNA: TGTGCCAGCAGCCAGACTAGCGGGACTAACAATGAGCAGTTCTTC. It translates to CASSQTSGTNNEQFF. Supplemented by reference TRBV7-3 and TRBJ2-1, the full variable domain reads GAGVSQTPSNKVTEKGKYVELRCDPISGHTALYWYRQSLGQGPEFLIYFQGTGAADDSGLPNDRFFAVRPEGSVSTLKIQRTERGDSAVYLCASSQTSGTNNEQFFGPGTRLTVL.

This chain links TRBV30 with TRBJ1-1; D is possibly TRBD1 (5 bases). The CDR3 totals 14 residues. V was pared by 3 bases and J by 7 bases, with 18 bases between. CDR1 GTSNPN and CDR2 SVGIG come from the germline V gene (reference sequence). The CDR3 is CAWRNTGAGGEAFF. The CDR3 DNA reads TGTGCCTGGAGGAACACCGGGGCCGGGGGTGAAGCTTTCTTT.

V gene TRBV27 combines with J gene TRBJ1-6; TRBD1 is a possible D gene (6 bases). Per the germline V gene, CDR1 is MNHEY and CDR2 is SMNVEV (reference sequence). Trimming removed 3 bases from V and 5 bases from J, with 8 bases in between. The CDR3 contains 14 residues. For the CDR3, the DNA is TGTGCCAGCAGTTTGAGGACAGATAATTCACCCCTCCACTTT. As protein: CASSLRTDNSPLHF.

The chain recombines TRBV19 with TRBJ1-2; the match to TRBD1 covers 8 bases. Germline loops: CDR1 LNHDA, CDR2 SQIVND (reference sequence). CDR3 length: 15 residues. V was pared by 5 bases and J by 6 bases, with 11 bases of the junction left unmatched. The CDR3 DNA reads as TGTGCCAGTAGTTCCTCGACAGGGGTAGGAGATGGCTACACCTTC. Translating gives CASSSSTGVGDGYTF.

This sequence joins TRBV5-1 and TRBJ1-6; TRBD1 aligns across 9 bases. V lost 0 bases and J lost 9; bases outside the gene matches: 4. Germline V gives CDR1 SGHRS, CDR2 YFSETQ. The CDR3 totals 15 residues. The DNA of the CDR3 is TGCGCCAGCAGCTTGGAGGGACAGGGACGTTCACCCCTCCACTTT. Protein: CASSLEGQGRSPLHF.

The J gene is TRBJ2-5, the V gene TRBV6-5, with D unresolved. The CDR3 covers 13 residues. Germline V gene sequence: CDR1 MNHEY, CDR2 SVGAGI. The V gene lost 8 bases and the J gene lost 1 base, with 11 bases spanning the gap. The CDR3 here is CASGSGPQETQYF. The CDR3 region has the DNA TGTGCCAGCGGGTCGGGTCCCCAAGAGACCCAGTACTTC.

V gene TRBV6-6 combines with J gene TRBJ1-1; D call uncertain. CDR1 and CDR2 from the germline V gene are MNHNY and SVGAGI (reference sequence). The CDR3 has 13 amino acids. The ends were cut back, 2 bases at V and 7 bases at J, with 11 bases in the middle. CDR3 loop: CASSYGTSGEAFF. As DNA, the CDR3 is TGTGCCAGCAGTTACGGAACATCAGGTGAAGCTTTCTTT.

The chain carries TRBV6-1 and TRBJ2-7; a possible D gene is TRBD1 (5 bases). The V end lost 1 base, the J end lost 3 bases, and 13 bases lay between the germline ends. The CDR3 is 15 residues long. CDR1 MNHNS and CDR2 SASEGT come from the germline V gene. The CDR3 DNA is TGTGCCAGCAGTGAAGATAGGAAAAGGGGCTACGAGCAGTACTTC. Translation gives CASSEDRKRGYEQYF.

The chain links TRBV29-1 to TRBJ1-1; 9 positions match TRBD1. Germline CDR1 reads SQVTM; CDR2 reads ANQGSEA. V gave up 2 bases and J gave up 6 bases; unmatched junction bases: 7. The CDR3 runs 14 residues. This chain's CDR3 is CSVEQQGAVAEAFF. CDR3 nucleotides: TGCAGCGTTGAACAACAGGGGGCGGTGGCTGAAGCTTTCTTT.

This clone appeared once. The chain recombines TRBV6-5 with TRBJ1-4; 9 nucleotides line up with TRBD1. CDR3 length: 14 amino acids. V shed 4 bases, J shed 8 bases, and the junction held 5 bases outside the gene matches. The V gene's germline CDR1 is MNHEY and CDR2 SVGAGI. The CDR3, as DNA: TGTGCCAGCAGTTCCGGGACAGGGTTCGAAAAACTGTTTTTT. Translated, it gives CASSSGTGFEKLFF.

This clone was picked up a small number of times. The genes are TRBV27 and TRBJ2-7; TRBD2 matches at 8 bases. The junction had 10 bases not matched to a gene; V was cut back by 6 bases and J by 3 bases. This CDR3 is 15 amino acids long. Per germline, CDR1 MNHEY and CDR2 SMNVEV (reference sequence). This CDR3 is CASRPELAGLYEQYF. In DNA form, the CDR3 reads TGTGCCAGCAGACCCGAATTAGCGGGGCTCTACGAGCAGTACTTC.

The CDR3 here is CASSARGQGYEQYF. The CDR3 DNA reads as TGCGCCAGCTCGGCCCGGGGACAGGGCTACGAGCAGTACTTC. V gene TRBV5-1 combines with J gene TRBJ2-7; 9 bases agree with TRBD1. Germline CDR1 reads SGHRS; CDR2 reads YFSETQ. The V segment lost 7 bases and the J segment 3 bases; nucleotides outside the gene matches: 8. The CDR3 covers 14 residues.

The chain uses TRBV18 and TRBJ1-6; no reliable D call. Trimming shortened V by 6 bases and J by 5 bases, and 8 bases separated the two germline ends. The CDR3 has 13 residues. The germline V gene encodes CDR1 KGHSH and CDR2 LQKENI. The DNA for the CDR3 is TGTGCCAGCTCGTCGGCGGATAATTCACCCCTCCACTTT. Translated: CASSSADNSPLHF. The whole variable domain, remainder taken from reference TRBV18 and TRBJ1-6, is NAGVMQNPRHLVRRRGQEARLRCSPMKGHSHVYWYRQLPEEGLKFMVYLQKENIIDESGMPKERFSAEFPKEGPSILRIQQVVRGDSAAYFCASSSADNSPLHFGNGTRLTVT.

This clone showed up just a few times. The chain has TRBV30 and TRBJ1-1; possible D gene TRBD1, 5 bases. The CDR3 has 16 residues. V was clipped by 2 bases and J by 1 base, with 17 bases between them. Germline V gene sequence: CDR1 GTSNPN, CDR2 SVGIG (reference sequence). CDR3 amino acids: CAWSPHPMGGNTEAFF. Written as DNA, the CDR3 is TGTGCCTGGAGTCCACACCCGATGGGGGGGAACACTGAAGCTTTCTTT. Full variable domain (remainder filled in from reference TRBV30 and TRBJ1-1): SQTIHQWPATLVQPVGSPLSLECTVEGTSNPNLYWYRQAAGRGLQLLFYSVGIGQISSEVPQNLSASRPQDRQFILSSKKLLLSDSGFYLCAWSPHPMGGNTEAFFGQGTRLTVV.